This T cell receptor beta chain was captured in a study of blood T cell repertoires in COVID-19. Study summary: Samples of COVID-19 (acute and convalescent) were obtained from the United States, Italy and Spain. Sample material is recorded as cDNA or gDNA derived from T cells, B-cell-depleted T cells, or PBMCs.

How the authors handled the data: By means of reference gene primer amplification, nucleated cell counts were estimated. Profiling relied on immunoSEQ multiplex PCR, and the TCRdb table lists in-frame clones only, not all of them. From that table come the V and J calls and clone size; the DNA was used to work out D and trimming. The profile shows about 30,000 clones, around 90% of them singletons. The length of the CDR3 is 13 residues. Germline lookup yields CDR1 LNHDA and CDR2 SQIVND (reference sequence). Trimming took off 6 bases at V and 4 bases at J, with 12 bases between the two ends. Sample: peripheral blood. This rearrangement joins TRBV19 to TRBJ1-1; D ambiguous. This receptor was taken from a human donor in a cohort sampled during active COVID-19. CDR3 in DNA: TGTGCCAGTAGCTTTGGCTTCTTCACTGAAGCTTTCTTT. It is translated as CASSFGFFTEAFF.